These T cell receptor beta chains were read from a single sample in a study of identifying expanded T cells in peripheral blood. Sequenced by immunoSEQ multiplex PCR; TCRdb stores in-frame clones only, minus some. The sample has 95,000 to 100,000 clones, around 90% seen once. Specimen: blood. These receptors all come from a person between 18 and 75 years old in good health. Each CDR3 is given with its conserved first and last residue. Where a row states a size, it is once, few, many or the class of an expanded clone; other rows omit it.

abundance: NA; j_gene: TRBJ2-3; v_gene: TRBV7-2; CDR3aa: CASSPQRGTDTQYF
abundance: NA; j_gene: TRBJ2-7; v_gene: TRBV7-2; CDR3aa: CASSISDRGLYEQYF
abundance: NA; j_gene: TRBJ2-1; v_gene: TRBV11-2; CDR3aa: CASDRGYNEQFF
abundance: once; j_gene: TRBJ2-3; v_gene: TRBV4-3; CDR3aa: CASSQQTRRTETQYF
abundance: NA; j_gene: TRBJ2-1; v_gene: TRBV5-8; CDR3aa: CASRQIPGEQFF
abundance: NA; j_gene: TRBJ1-1; v_gene: TRBV2; CDR3aa: CASTEGLPLTEAFF
abundance: NA; j_gene: TRBJ2-2; v_gene: TRBV9; CDR3aa: CASSVRGQGPSGELFF
abundance: NA; j_gene: TRBJ2-2; v_gene: TRBV11-3; CDR3aa: CASSLTAVNTGELFF
abundance: NA; j_gene: TRBJ2-3; v_gene: TRBV29-1; CDR3aa: CSAPGDARDTQYF
abundance: NA; j_gene: TRBJ1-2; v_gene: TRBV7-9; CDR3aa: CASSLVVSGYGYTF
abundance: NA; j_gene: TRBJ1-1; v_gene: TRBV28; CDR3aa: CASGTGWTEAFF
abundance: NA; j_gene: TRBJ2-3; v_gene: TRBV12-5; CDR3aa: CASGLGLSTDTQYF
abundance: NA; j_gene: TRBJ2-1; v_gene: TRBV27; CDR3aa: CASSLGTGAPSYEQFF
abundance: few; j_gene: TRBJ2-5; v_gene: TRBV7-6; CDR3aa: CASSPGSGGSQETQYF
abundance: once; j_gene: TRBJ1-1; v_gene: TRBV27; CDR3aa: CASSSRLLNTEAFF
abundance: NA; j_gene: TRBJ1-5; v_gene: TRBV7-2; CDR3aa: CASSLAAGRNQPQHF
abundance: NA; j_gene: TRBJ1-5; v_gene: TRBV29-1; CDR3aa: CSASTGVNNQPQHF
abundance: NA; j_gene: TRBJ1-2; v_gene: TRBV4-3; CDR3aa: CASSWTGEKNYGYTF
abundance: NA; j_gene: TRBJ2-3; v_gene: TRBV27; CDR3aa: CASMVDRTSTDTQYF
abundance: once; j_gene: TRBJ2-1; v_gene: TRBV13; CDR3aa: CASSAYRSYNEQFF
abundance: NA; j_gene: TRBJ1-2; v_gene: TRBV6-6; CDR3aa: CASSSGTGITNYGYTF
abundance: NA; j_gene: TRBJ2-3; v_gene: TRBV2; CDR3aa: CASLPLGALENPDTQYF
abundance: NA; j_gene: TRBJ1-1; v_gene: TRBV2; CDR3aa: CASMTRGNTEAFF
abundance: NA; j_gene: TRBJ1-2; v_gene: TRBV28; CDR3aa: CASSQGGSNYGYTF
abundance: NA; j_gene: TRBJ1-1; v_gene: TRBV7-2; CDR3aa: CASSPNDRAAFF
abundance: NA; j_gene: TRBJ1-1; v_gene: TRBV11-2; CDR3aa: CASSLGVFTEAFF
abundance: once; j_gene: TRBJ2-5; v_gene: TRBV15; CDR3aa: CATSRGGGETQYF
abundance: NA; j_gene: TRBJ2-2; v_gene: TRBV7-2; CDR3aa: CASSSNTGELFF
abundance: NA; j_gene: TRBJ2-3; v_gene: TRBV9; CDR3aa: CASSARPGGKADTQYF
abundance: NA; j_gene: TRBJ2-1; v_gene: TRBV5-1; CDR3aa: CASSFEGRGHYNEQFF
abundance: NA; j_gene: TRBJ2-7; v_gene: TRBV19; CDR3aa: CASSIAGGANYEQYF
abundance: NA; j_gene: TRBJ1-3; v_gene: TRBV28; CDR3aa: CASSPTGTGGRSGNTIYF
abundance: few; j_gene: TRBJ2-1; v_gene: TRBV7-6; CDR3aa: CASSLQPSGGYNEQFF
abundance: NA; j_gene: TRBJ2-5; v_gene: TRBV18; CDR3aa: CASSPFLSRPKETQYF
abundance: NA; j_gene: TRBJ2-2; v_gene: TRBV15; CDR3aa: CATSRDKMEGPGELFF
abundance: NA; j_gene: TRBJ2-2; v_gene: TRBV29-1; CDR3aa: CSVVWGTTNTGELFF
abundance: once; j_gene: TRBJ1-1; v_gene: TRBV28; CDR3aa: CATRTIEAFF
abundance: few; j_gene: TRBJ2-2; v_gene: TRBV7-9; CDR3aa: CASTGGDSTGELFF
abundance: NA; j_gene: TRBJ2-7; v_gene: TRBV11-2; CDR3aa: CASSFPVEGQGASYEQYF
abundance: few; j_gene: TRBJ1-6; v_gene: TRBV18; CDR3aa: CASSPPREYNSPLHF
abundance: NA; j_gene: TRBJ1-1; v_gene: TRBV28; CDR3aa: CASSSNRGTGLARTEAFF
abundance: NA; j_gene: TRBJ1-5; v_gene: TRBV15; CDR3aa: CATSRGRTNQPQHF
abundance: NA; j_gene: TRBJ1-2; v_gene: TRBV28; CDR3aa: CASSFSGPSYGYTF
abundance: NA; j_gene: TRBJ2-7; v_gene: TRBV5-1; CDR3aa: CASSAMTSGTPYKQYF
abundance: NA; j_gene: TRBJ1-1; v_gene: TRBV5-6; CDR3aa: CASSLAATGEAFF
abundance: NA; j_gene: TRBJ1-1; v_gene: TRBV11-2; CDR3aa: CASSLVGSGEVNTEAFF
abundance: NA; j_gene: TRBJ2-5; v_gene: TRBV4-1; CDR3aa: CASSQGLVVTETQYF
abundance: NA; j_gene: TRBJ1-4; v_gene: TRBV19; CDR3aa: CASSISPDPTNEKLFF
abundance: NA; j_gene: TRBJ2-3; v_gene: TRBV23-1; CDR3aa: CASSQSKTGAPTDTQYF
abundance: NA; j_gene: TRBJ2-5; v_gene: TRBV4-3; CDR3aa: CASSQESFRGETQYF
abundance: few; j_gene: TRBJ1-6; v_gene: TRBV9; CDR3aa: CASSQLGTSNSPLHF
abundance: NA; j_gene: TRBJ2-2; v_gene: TRBV15; CDR3aa: CATSRDASLNTGELFF